This entry is about one T cell receptor (beta chain). Its antigen is unknown. No clone much larger than this one lies a single base away; base qualities are absent. These data come from a study of vaccination and CD4 T cells after COVID-19 (dated by TCRdb to between 2021 and 2024). Context from the whole study: The convalescent cohort comprised six males and four females, including two Hispanic individuals, seven Caucasians, two Asians and one multiracial person. Post-COVID blood samples from convalescent patients were collected a median of around 100 days after diagnosis, with a range of roughly 30 to 161 days. Overlapping spike peptide pools from SARS-CoV-2 and from the common cold coronaviruses HCoV-NL63, HCoV-OC43 and HCoV-229E were used as culture stimuli. At the TCR clonotype level, an earlier paper using these donors assessed memory CD4+ T cell crossreactivity between SARS-CoV-2 and common cold coronavirus spike proteins. In 10 COVID-19 convalescent patients and a few infection-naive healthy vaccine recipients, researchers compared the spike-specific CD4+ TCR repertoire from before mRNA vaccination with the repertoire from after. Participants received two doses of either the Pfizer-BioNTech BNT162b2 vaccine (n=8) or the Moderna mRNA-1273 vaccine (n=2). Post-vaccine blood samples were collected a median of about 72 days after the second vaccine dose, ranging from roughly 12 to 250 days. In control cultures, a CEFX viral epitope pool was used as positive control, an HIV-1 Nef peptide pool was used as negative control, or no peptide was added.

Receptor libraries were prepared by PCR. DNA from cultured CD4+ T cells underwent TCR sequencing with the Oncomine TCR Beta short-read assay at the Johns Hopkins FTIC core. Genomic DNA was extracted from the cultured CD4+ T cells with the QIAamp micro DNA kit. Oncomine TCR Beta libraries from cultured CD4+ T cells were pooled using unique dual indexes and sequenced on an Illumina iSeq 100. Per the source publication's procedure: Non-productive sequences were filtered out, and CDR3s that did not start with C, did not end with F or W, or were shorter than 7 amino acids were discarded. The MANAFEST web application identified antigen-specific clonotypes by comparing peptide-stimulated wells against reference wells and other culture wells. An FDR below 0.05, an odds ratio above 5, and a productive frequency above 0.1% in at least two of three replicate wells were required for clones to be considered positive. Cross-reactive clonotypes were defined as significantly expanded in both SARS-CoV-2 spike wells and at least one common cold coronavirus spike condition. Levenshtein distances (stringdist) and unrooted phylogenetic trees (ape) in R version 3.6.1 were used to assess CDR3 homology. TCRdb took the public reads, trimmed them with fastp at Q25, ran MiXCR for clone calling and kept in-frame beta chains. Rows are unified per CDR3 protein, each entry keeping the most common DNA and genes. The V and J calls were determined by TCRdb, not by the authors. This sample holds roughly 10,000 distinct CDR3 sequences; nearly 35% were observed only once. Under 25% of the sample comes from the top ten.

Counted from cysteine to phenylalanine, this CDR3 has 16 amino acids. Just CDR3 DNA is preserved here, 48 bases in frame from base 1. The germline V and J ends show losses of 4 bases and 2 bases respectively, and no gene match explains 4 bases of the junction. The germline V gene gives CDR1 as KGHDR and CDR2 as SFDVKD. The paper's findings and limits, for the study overall: Although the median number of SARS-CoV-2-reactive clonotypes went up from approximately 20 after infection to more than 30 after vaccination, the increase was not significant. In convalescent patients, a median approximately 89% of post-vaccine SARS-CoV-2-reactive clones were detected only after vaccination, suggesting vaccine-specific priming. Of the vaccine-specific clones in convalescent patients, 304 of 307, or nearly all, reacted only to SARS-CoV-2 spike and did not cross-react with common cold coronaviruses. Relatively few convalescent patients were included in the study, and early timepoints after natural infection were not analyzed.

The sample's treatment or condition label is to be understood as: roughly ten-day PBMC culture with coronavirus spike peptide pools or control peptides (ViraFEST assay). CD4+ T cells from unexposed donors were collected before the COVID-19 pandemic (2011-2018). To expand antigen-specific T cells with peptide pools and then pick out the expanded clonotypes through TCR sequencing, the study relied on the ViraFEST assay. PBMCs were cultured at 1.5 million to 2 million per well in IMDM supplemented with 5% human AB serum and about 10 IU/ml IL-2, with 10 ug/ml peptide pools added. Half of the culture medium was replaced with fresh IL-2-containing medium on days 3 and 7. Once the cells had been in culture for ten to eleven days, the EasySep CD4+ T cell isolation kit was used to isolate CD4+ T cells by negative selection. As cell numbers permitted, CD4+ T cells from unexposed donors were tested for reactivity to SARS-CoV-2 S and N and to four common cold coronavirus spike pools. Ficoll-Paque Plus gradient centrifugation was used to isolate PBMCs from whole blood, and the isolated PBMCs were then either used fresh or cryopreserved at -140C. Each culture condition was generally run in triplicate wells. Leukapheresis product for the unexposed donors was purchased commercially.

Sequenced input: CD4+ T cells from blood, cultured in vitro. The V and J genes are TRBV24-1 and TRBJ2-6; TRBD1 aligns with 7 central bases. This clonotype originated in a human donor in good health. Here the CDR3 is given as CATSEDRLPGANVLTF. The nucleotides are TGTGCCACCAGTGAGGACAGGCTCCCTGGGGCCAACGTCCTGACTTTC.